Following are 7 T cell receptor beta chains from one sample sequenced in a study of T cells in Graves' hyperthyroidism and ophthalmopathy. Amplification of TCR beta CDR3 regions was performed using RNA transcripts as template. Initially, a first-round RT-PCR of the TCR CDR3 employed the HTBI primer set. Each CDR3 protein gets one entry after TCRdb re-called the multiplex PCR reads with MiXCR. The data hold some 800,000 distinct CDR3 sequences, with around 38% observed a single time. Sequenced sample: blood. The receptors were sampled from a man aged 18 to 29 with Graves' hyperthyroidism.

The V and J genes are TRBV10-3 and TRBJ2-5, with 8 positions matching TRBD1. V shed 3 bases and J 4 bases; nucleotides not matched to a gene: 4. The CDR3 covers 14 residues. Germline V CDR1 and CDR2: ENHRY, SYGVKD. The CDR3 sequence: CAISEQGGGETQYF. The CDR3 nucleotides are TGTGCCATCAGTGAACAGGGGGGAGGAGAGACCCAGTACTTC.

In this sample, this clonotype turned up many times. The chain recombines TRBV29-1 with TRBJ2-2; TRBD1 aligns across 10 bases. Germline CDR1 is SQVTM and CDR2 is ANQGSEA. V shed 5 bases and J 3 bases; nucleotides not matched to a gene: 3. CDR3 size: 14 residues. The CDR3 sequence is CSVTGTGDTGELFF. CDR3 sequence (DNA): TGCAGCGTTACCGGGACAGGGGACACCGGGGAGCTGTTTTTT.

This clonotype was picked up a small number of times. The chain links TRBV6-5 to TRBJ1-6, with D unresolved. The CDR3 is made up of 15 amino acids. Germline-derived CDR1 and CDR2 are MNHEY and SVGAGI. V lost 0 bases, J lost 9 bases, and 12 bases lay in between. This chain's CDR3 is CASSYSSGMSSPLHF. The CDR3 region has the DNA TGTGCCAGCAGTTACTCCTCGGGGATGAGTTCACCCCTCCACTTT.

Details on this clonotype: Compared with germline, one end of the junction differs, possibly owing to a read error. The chain uses TRBV10-3 and TRBJ2-5; D ambiguous. From germline, CDR1 is ENHRY and CDR2 SYGVKD. The CDR3 consists of 8 residues. DNA for the CDR3: TGTGCCATCAGTGACTCCTATTTC. Translation: CAISDSYF.

V is TRBV6-6 and J is TRBJ1-4; D call uncertain. This CDR3 is built from 14 residues. The germline CDR1 and CDR2 sequences are MNHNY and SVGAGI (reference sequence). The germline V and J ends were trimmed by 6 bases and 6 bases, with 14 bases remaining between them. CDR3 sequence: CASSPDRVDEKLFF. CDR3 sequence (DNA): TGTGCCAGCAGCCCAGACCGGGTGGATGAAAAACTGTTTTTT.

The chain has TRBV5-8 and TRBJ1-4, with D tentatively TRBD1 (6 bases). The CDR3 covers 14 residues. Germline CDR1 and CDR2: SGHTS and YDEGEE. V was cut by 1 base and J by 7 bases, with 11 bases left in between. CDR3 bases: TGTGCCAGCAGCTTGTTCGGGACACCTGAAAAACTGTTTTTT. Residues: CASSLFGTPEKLFF. The whole variable domain, filled in from reference TRBV5-8 and TRBJ1-4, reads EAGVTQSPTHLIKTRGQQATLRCSPISGHTSVYWYQQALGLGLQFLLWYDEGEERNRGNFPPRFSGRQFPNYSSELNVNALELEDSALYLCASSLFGTPEKLFFGSGTQLSVL.

To note about this clonotype: At one end the junction does not follow the germline gene, possibly because of a read error. DNA of the CDR3: TGTGCCAGCAGTTGGACTAGCCAAACCACCTACGAGCAGTACTTC. Protein product: CASSWTSQTTYEQYF. V and J are TRBV10-2 and TRBJ2-7; 8 bases map to TRBD2. Per germline, CDR1 WSHSY and CDR2 SAAADI. The CDR3 has 15 amino acids.